Only a few counts were recorded for the clone carrying this T cell receptor beta chain. Its cognate antigen is unknown. The germline gives CDR1 SGDLS, CDR2 YYNGEE. V lost 7 bases and J lost 3; bases outside the gene matches: 5. This CDR3 is built from 13 residues. The data are from a study of blood T cells in healthy people across ages. Study conclusions and caveats: While age rose, TCR beta diversity per million T cells dropped in a roughly linear way. There were more naive CD4+ cells and higher diversity in long-lived donors than in aged donors.

The authors ran a second PCR of about 6 to 12 cycles using a sample-barcoded 5' primer and a J-beta primer mix. Paired-end reads containing CDR3 totaled no fewer than 2.5 million for each sample. TCRdb re-analysed the 5' RACE reads in MiXCR, keeping a single row per CDR3 protein. The repertoire holds about 1.6 million distinct CDR3 sequences, with around 36% as singletons. The J gene is TRBJ2-3, the V gene TRBV9; 7 nucleotides agree with TRBD2. The receptor comes from a woman aged 25 to 39 in good health. The sample was blood. The CDR3 reads CASAAGDTDTQYF. For the CDR3, the DNA is TGTGCCAGCGCGGCGGGAGATACAGATACGCAGTATTTT.